Below, one TCR beta chain is given with its context. Its antigen is still unknown. The CDR3 is 13 amino acids. Trimming removed 1 base at V and 4 bases at J, with 8 bases between. The germline V gene encodes CDR1 LNHNV and CDR2 YYDKDF (reference sequence). This entry comes from a study of cytomegalovirus exposure and HLA in healthy donors. Points from the study as a whole: Reported performance of the classifier showed diagnosis of cytomegalovirus status with high specificity and sensitivity. Later, TCR association rates were found to vary by HLA locus, highest for DRB1 and lowest for HLA-C.

The PCR made use of 60 Vbeta and 13 Jbeta primers. Libraries were prepared by immunoSEQ multiplex PCR; TCRdb keeps only in-frame clonotypes and omits some of them. This sample has roughly 100,000 clones; around three quarters occur once, and the top ten carry roughly 2%. Material for sequencing was PBMCs. The sequence was collected from a man aged 35 to 55 in good health and CMV-seronegative. The rearrangement joins TRBV15 to TRBJ2-7, with a possible D match to TRBD1 (6 bases). CDR3 nucleotides: TGTGCCACCAGCAGAGTGACAGGTTACGAGCAGTACTTC. This sequence encodes CATSRVTGYEQYF.